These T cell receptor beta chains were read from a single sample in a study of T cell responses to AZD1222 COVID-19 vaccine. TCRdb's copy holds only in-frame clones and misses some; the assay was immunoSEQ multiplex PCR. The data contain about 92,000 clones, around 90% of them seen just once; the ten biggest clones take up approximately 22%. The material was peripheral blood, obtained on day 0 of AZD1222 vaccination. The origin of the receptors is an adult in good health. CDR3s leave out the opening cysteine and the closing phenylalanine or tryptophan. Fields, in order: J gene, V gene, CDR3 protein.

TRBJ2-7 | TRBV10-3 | AISGAFTSYEQY
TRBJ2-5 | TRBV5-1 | ASSQGAGSWETQY
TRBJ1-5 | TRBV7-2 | ASSFRGSGNQPQH
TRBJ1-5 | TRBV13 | ASSLRGNQPQH
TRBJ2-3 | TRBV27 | ASSPLDSTDTQY
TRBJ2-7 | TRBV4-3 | ASSQERGRISEQY
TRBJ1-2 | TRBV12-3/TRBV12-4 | ASRGQEGYGYT
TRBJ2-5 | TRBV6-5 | ASSYKVRTSQETQY
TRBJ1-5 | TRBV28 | ASQYRGNQPQH
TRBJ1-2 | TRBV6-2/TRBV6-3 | ASSGFSRHGYT
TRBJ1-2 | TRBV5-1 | ASSPGRGDGYT
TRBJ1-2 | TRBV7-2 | ASSSQPGTPKGYT
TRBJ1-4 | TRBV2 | ASQPDPTNEKLF
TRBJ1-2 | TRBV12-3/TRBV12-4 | ASSLNGYT
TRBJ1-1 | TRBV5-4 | ASRLARATGVNTEAF
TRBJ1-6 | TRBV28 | ASRGANSPLH
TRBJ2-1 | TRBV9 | ASSVAGQGAYNEQF
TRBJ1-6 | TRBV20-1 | SASSQGQGLALH
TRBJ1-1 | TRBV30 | AWRRTVNTEAF
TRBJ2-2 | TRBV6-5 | ASRGSLTNTGELF
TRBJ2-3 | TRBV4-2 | ASRTTDTQY
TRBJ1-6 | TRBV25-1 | ASIRGFGSPLH
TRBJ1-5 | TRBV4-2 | ASRMEGVGNQPQH
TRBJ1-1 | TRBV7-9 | ASSGMTSDTEAF
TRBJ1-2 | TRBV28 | ASSRTGDVIYGYT
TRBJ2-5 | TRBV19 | ASSMGGGQETQY
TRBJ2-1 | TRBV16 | ASSQFLTGVRNEQF
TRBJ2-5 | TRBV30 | AWTPAETQY
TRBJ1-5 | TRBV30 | AWSGLGRELSNQPQH
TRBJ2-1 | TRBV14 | ASSQPHRLAGGYNEQF
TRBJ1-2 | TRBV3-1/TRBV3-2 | ASSIRDTANYGYT
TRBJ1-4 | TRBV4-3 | ASSQFSAQSATNEKLF
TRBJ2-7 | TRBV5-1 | ASRRADADNEQY
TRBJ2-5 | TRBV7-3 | ASSLNRTAPAETQY
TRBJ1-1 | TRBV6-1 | ASSEGRITEAF
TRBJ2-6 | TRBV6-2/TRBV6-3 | ASSYPWGQVFSGANVLT
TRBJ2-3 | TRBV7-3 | ASSKTPLGTDTQY
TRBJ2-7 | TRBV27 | ASSLSSRGPTSYEQY
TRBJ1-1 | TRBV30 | AWSGNMNTEAF
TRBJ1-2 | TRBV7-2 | ASSLAAVGGYT
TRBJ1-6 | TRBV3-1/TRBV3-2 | ASSQASSYNSPLH
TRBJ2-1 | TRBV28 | ASSLLTRSYNEQF
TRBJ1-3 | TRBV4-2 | ASSQHSIGGGNTIY
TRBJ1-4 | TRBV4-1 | ASSYRGLTTNEKLF
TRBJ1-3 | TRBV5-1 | ASSPTTGFTGNTIY
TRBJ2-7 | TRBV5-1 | ASSSGTGGYEQY
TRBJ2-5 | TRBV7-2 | ASSFVAGAETQY
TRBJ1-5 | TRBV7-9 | ASSLAGSGHEPQH
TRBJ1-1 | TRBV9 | ASSVYQGSTEAF
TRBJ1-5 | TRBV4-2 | ASSQDEGRTNQPQH
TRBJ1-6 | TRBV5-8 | ASSLGQGSPLH
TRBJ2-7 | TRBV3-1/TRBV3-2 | ASSGRGTNEQY
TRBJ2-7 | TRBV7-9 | ASSTDGASGGRPGSYEQY